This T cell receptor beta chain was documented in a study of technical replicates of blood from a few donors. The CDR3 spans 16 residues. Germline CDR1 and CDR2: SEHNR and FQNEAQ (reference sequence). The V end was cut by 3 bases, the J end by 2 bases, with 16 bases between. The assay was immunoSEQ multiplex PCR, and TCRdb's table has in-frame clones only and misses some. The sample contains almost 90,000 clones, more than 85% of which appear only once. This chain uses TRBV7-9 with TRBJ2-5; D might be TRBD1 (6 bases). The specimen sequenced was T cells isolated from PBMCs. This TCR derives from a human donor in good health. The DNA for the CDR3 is TGTGCCAGCAGCTTGCAGGGGCCGTCGGGGCAAGAGACCCAGTACTTC. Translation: CASSLQGPSGQETQYF.